This TCR beta chain was identified in a study of blood T cell repertoires in COVID-19. Turning to the study itself: Acute-phase and convalescent COVID-19 samples originated in the United States, Italy and Spain.

Profiled with immunoSEQ multiplex PCR; TCRdb holds only in-frame clones, not every one. This table holds fewer than 200,000 clones, around 87% found once. Germline V gene data show CDR1 as LNHDA and CDR2 as SQIVND (reference sequence). V shed 3 bases and J shed 8 bases, with 19 bases lying between them. The CDR3 spans 16 residues. Sample: peripheral blood. This clonotype was sampled from a woman in her seventies with COVID-19, enrolled during active disease. The chain couples TRBV19 to TRBJ1-4; D gene ambiguous. The CDR3 sequence: CASSISVGRVGEKLFF. CDR3 sequence (DNA): TGTGCCAGTAGTATCAGTGTCGGCCGGGTTGGGGAAAAACTGTTTTTT.